This T cell receptor (beta chain) was identified during a study of vaccination and CD4 T cells after COVID-19. The study, taken as a whole, reports: Reactive clonotype counts went from median 21 after infection to roughly 38 after vaccination, nonsignificantly.

The CDR3 runs 17 residues. Germline CDR1 and CDR2: SNHLY and FYNNEI. Between the trimmed V and J ends, which lost 5 bases and 4 bases, there was a span of 18 bases. As for treatment: approximately nine-day PBMC culture with coronavirus spike peptide pools or control peptides (ViraFEST assay). With 8.5 to 10 ug/ml peptide pools and roughly 9.8 IU/ml IL-2, PBMCs were cultured at some 2 million per well. A note on this clonotype: The antigen remains unidentified.

The Oncomine TCR Beta short-read assay sequenced DNA from cultured CD4+ T cells. TCRdb fed the PCR reads into MiXCR, producing one record per CDR3 protein. The sample has over 10,000 distinct CDR3 sequences, approximately 46% seen once. This chain uses TRBV2 with TRBJ2-6; D tentatively fits TRBD1 or TRBD2 (7 bases each). The receptor comes from a human donor who had recovered from COVID-19. Here the sequenced sample was CD4+ T cells from blood, cultured in vitro, taken after SARS-CoV-2 vaccination. The CDR3 loop is CASSSQGGVAGANVLTF. DNA of the CDR3: TGTGCCAGCAGTTCGCAGGGGGGGGTCGCCGGGGCCAACGTCCTGACTTTC.